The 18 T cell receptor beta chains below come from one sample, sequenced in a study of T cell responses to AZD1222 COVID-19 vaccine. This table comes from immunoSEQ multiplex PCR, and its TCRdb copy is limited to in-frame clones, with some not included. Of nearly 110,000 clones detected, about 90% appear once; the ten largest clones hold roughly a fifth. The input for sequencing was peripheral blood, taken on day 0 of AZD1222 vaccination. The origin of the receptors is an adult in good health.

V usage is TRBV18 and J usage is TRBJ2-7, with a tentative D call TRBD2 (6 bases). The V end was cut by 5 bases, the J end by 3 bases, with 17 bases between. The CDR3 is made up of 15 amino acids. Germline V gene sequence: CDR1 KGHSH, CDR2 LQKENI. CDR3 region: CASSAGGDPSYEQYF. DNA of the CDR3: TGTGCCAGCTCAGCTGGAGGGGACCCAAGCTACGAGCAGTACTTC.

As DNA, the CDR3 is TGTGCCAGCAGCTTTCACGGGACAGGGAACACCGGGGAGCTGTTTTTT. Its protein product is CASSFHGTGNTGELFF. The chain is built from TRBV11-3 and TRBJ2-2, with 8 bases that match TRBD1. Losses at the gene ends were 3 bases for V and 1 base for J; bases not matched to a gene: 4. Germline lookup yields CDR1 SGHNT and CDR2 YENEEA. The CDR3 runs 16 residues.

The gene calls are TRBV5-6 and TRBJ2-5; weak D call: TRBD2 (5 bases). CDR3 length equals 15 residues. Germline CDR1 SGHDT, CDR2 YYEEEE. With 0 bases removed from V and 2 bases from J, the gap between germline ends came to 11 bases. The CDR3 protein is CASSLEPGWQETQYF. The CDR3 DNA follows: TGTGCCAGCAGCTTGGAGCCGGGGTGGCAAGAGACCCAGTACTTC.

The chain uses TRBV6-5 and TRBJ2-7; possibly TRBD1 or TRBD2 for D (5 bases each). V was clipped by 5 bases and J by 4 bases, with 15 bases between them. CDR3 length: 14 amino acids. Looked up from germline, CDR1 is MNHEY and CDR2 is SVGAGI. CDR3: CASSTGTASYEQYF. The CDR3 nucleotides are TGTGCCAGCAGTACCGGGACCGCATCTTACGAGCAGTACTTC.

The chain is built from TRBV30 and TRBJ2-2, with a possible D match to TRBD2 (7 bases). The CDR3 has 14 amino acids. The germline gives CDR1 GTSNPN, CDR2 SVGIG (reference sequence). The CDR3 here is CAILRGADTGELFF. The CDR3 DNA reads TGTGCAATTCTTCGGGGGGCTGACACCGGGGAGCTGTTTTTT.

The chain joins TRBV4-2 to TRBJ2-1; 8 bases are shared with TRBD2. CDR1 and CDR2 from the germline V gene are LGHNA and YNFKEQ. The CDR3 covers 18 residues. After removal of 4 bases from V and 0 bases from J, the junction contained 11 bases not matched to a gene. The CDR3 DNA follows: TGTGCCAGCAGCCGCAAGGGAACAGCGGGGGACTCCTACAATGAGCAGTTCTTC. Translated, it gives CASSRKGTAGDSYNEQFF.

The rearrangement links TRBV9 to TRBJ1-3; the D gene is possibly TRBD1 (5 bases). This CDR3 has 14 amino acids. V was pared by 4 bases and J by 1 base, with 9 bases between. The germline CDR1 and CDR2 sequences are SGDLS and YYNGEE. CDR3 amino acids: CASSTHRSGNTIYF. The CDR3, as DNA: TGTGCCAGCAGCACCCACAGGTCTGGAAACACCATATATTTT.

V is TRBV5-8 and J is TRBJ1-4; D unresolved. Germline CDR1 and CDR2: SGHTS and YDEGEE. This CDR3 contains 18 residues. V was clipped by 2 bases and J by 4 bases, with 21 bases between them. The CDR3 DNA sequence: TGTGCCAGCAGCTTCACCCGGGGAACCGGAGAATTTAATGAAAAACTGTTTTTT. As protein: CASSFTRGTGEFNEKLFF.

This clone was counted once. The CDR3 sequence is CASRQKEKLFF. The CDR3 nucleotides are TGTGCCAGCAGGCAGAAAGAAAAACTGTTTTTT. J is TRBJ1-4 and V is TRBV12-3 or TRBV12-4; D is unresolved. Trimming left V 6 bases short and J 8 bases short, with 7 bases between. The CDR3 runs 11 residues.

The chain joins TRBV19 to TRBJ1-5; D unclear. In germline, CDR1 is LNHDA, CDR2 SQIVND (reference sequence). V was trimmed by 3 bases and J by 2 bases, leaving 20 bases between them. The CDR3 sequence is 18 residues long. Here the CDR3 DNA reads TGTGCCAGTAGTATGAGGGCGGTGGGCGGTATTGGCAATCAGCCCCAGCATTTT. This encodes CASSMRAVGGIGNQPQHF. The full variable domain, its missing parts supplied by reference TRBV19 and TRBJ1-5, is DGGITQSPKYLFRKEGQNVTLSCEQNLNHDAMYWYRQDPGQGLRLIYYSQIVNDFQKGDIAEGYSVSREKKESFPLTVTSAQKNPTAFYLCASSMRAVGGIGNQPQHFGDGTRLSIL.

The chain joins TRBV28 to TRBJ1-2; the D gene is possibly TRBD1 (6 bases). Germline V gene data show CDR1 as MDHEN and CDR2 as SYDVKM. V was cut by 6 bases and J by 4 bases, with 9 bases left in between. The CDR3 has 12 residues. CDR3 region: CASRTGTYGYTF. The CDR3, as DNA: TGTGCCAGCAGAACAGGGACCTATGGCTACACCTTC.

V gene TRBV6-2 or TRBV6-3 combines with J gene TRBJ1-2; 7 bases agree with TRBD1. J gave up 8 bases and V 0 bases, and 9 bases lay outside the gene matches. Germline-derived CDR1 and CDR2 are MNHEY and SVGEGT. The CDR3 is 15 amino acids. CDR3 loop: CASSYSGTAIGGYTF. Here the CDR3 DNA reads TGTGCCAGCAGTTACTCCGGGACAGCCATCGGAGGCTACACCTTC.

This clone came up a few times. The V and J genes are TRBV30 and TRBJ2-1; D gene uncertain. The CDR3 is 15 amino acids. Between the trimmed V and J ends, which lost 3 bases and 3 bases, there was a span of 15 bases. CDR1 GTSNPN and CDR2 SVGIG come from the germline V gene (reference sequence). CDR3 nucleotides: TGTGCCTGGAGGCACCCACTGGGGAACTACAATGAGCAGTTCTTC. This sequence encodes CAWRHPLGNYNEQFF.

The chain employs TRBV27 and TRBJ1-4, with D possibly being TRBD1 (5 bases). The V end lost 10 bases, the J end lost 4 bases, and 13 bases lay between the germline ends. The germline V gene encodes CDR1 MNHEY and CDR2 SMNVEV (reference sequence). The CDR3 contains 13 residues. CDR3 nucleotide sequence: TGTGCCACCGGCTTAAGGGGTAATGAAAAACTGTTTTTT. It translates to CATGLRGNEKLFF.

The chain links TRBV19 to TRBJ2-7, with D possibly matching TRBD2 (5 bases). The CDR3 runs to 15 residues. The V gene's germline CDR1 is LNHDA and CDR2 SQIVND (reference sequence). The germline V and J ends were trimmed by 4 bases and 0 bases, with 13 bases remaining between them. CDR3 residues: CASSNGIGISYEQYF. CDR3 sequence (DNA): TGTGCCAGTAGTAACGGGATCGGAATCTCCTACGAGCAGTACTTC.

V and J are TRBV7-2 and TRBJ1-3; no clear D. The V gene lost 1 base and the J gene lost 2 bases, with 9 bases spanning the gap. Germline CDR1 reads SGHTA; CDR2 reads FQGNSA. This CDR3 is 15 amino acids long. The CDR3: CASSLEFTAGNTIYF. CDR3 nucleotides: TGTGCCAGCAGCTTAGAGTTCACAGCTGGAAACACCATATATTTT.

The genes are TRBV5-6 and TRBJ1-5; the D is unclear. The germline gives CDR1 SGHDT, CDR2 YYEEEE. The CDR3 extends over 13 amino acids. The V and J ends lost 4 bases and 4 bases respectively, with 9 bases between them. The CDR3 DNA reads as TGTGCCAGCAGCAAACGAGCAAATCAGCCCCAGCATTTT. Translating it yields CASSKRANQPQHF.

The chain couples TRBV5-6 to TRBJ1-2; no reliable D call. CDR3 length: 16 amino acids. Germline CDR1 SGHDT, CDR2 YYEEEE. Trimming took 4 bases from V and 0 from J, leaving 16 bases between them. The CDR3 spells CASSLLFQQANYGYTF. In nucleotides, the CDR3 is TGTGCCAGCAGCCTCCTTTTCCAGCAAGCTAACTATGGCTACACCTTC.